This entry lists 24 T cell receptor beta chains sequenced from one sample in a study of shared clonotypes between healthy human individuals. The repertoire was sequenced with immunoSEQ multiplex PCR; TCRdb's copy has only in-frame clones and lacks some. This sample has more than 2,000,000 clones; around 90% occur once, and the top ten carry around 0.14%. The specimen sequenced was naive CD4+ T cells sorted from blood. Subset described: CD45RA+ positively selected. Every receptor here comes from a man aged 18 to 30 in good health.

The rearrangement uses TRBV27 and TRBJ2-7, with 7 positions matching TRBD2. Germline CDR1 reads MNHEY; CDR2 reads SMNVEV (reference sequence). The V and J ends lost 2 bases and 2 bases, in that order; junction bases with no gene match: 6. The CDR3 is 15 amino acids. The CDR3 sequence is CASSLELAPTYEQYF. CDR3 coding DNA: TGTGCCAGCAGTTTAGAACTAGCGCCAACCTACGAGCAGTACTTC.

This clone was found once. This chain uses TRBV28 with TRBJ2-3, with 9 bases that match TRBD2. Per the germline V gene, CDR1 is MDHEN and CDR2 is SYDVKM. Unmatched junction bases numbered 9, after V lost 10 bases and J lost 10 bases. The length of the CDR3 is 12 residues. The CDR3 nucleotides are TGTGCCACGGAGGGACTAGCTCACGCGCAGTATTTT. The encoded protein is CATEGLAHAQYF.

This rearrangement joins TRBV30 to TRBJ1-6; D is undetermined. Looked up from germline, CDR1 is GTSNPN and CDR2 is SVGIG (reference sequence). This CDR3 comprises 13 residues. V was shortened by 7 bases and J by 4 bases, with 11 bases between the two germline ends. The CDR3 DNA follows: TGTGCCTTTAGGGCCGATTATAATTCACCCCTCCACTTT. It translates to CAFRADYNSPLHF.

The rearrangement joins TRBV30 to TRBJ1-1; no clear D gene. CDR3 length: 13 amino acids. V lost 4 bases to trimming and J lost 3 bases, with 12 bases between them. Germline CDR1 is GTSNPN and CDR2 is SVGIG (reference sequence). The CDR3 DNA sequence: TGTGCCTGGAATCCACACAGTTACACTGAAGCTTTCTTT. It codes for CAWNPHSYTEAFF.

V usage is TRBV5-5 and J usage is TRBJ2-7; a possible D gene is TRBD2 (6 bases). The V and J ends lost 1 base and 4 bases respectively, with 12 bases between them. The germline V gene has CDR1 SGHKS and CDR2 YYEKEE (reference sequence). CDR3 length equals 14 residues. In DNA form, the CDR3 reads TGTGCCAGCAGCTTGAGGGCTGGAGGGTACGAGCAGTACTTC. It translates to CASSLRAGGYEQYF. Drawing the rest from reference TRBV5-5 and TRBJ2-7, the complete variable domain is DAGVTQSPTHLIKTRGQQVTLRCSPISGHKSVSWYQQVLGQGPQFIFQYYEKEERGRGNFPDRFSARQFPNYSSELNVNALLLGDSALYLCASSLRAGGYEQYFGPGTRLTVT.

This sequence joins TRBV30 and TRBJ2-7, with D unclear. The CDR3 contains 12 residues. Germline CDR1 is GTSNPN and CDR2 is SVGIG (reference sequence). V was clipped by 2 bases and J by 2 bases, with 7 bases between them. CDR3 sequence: CAWSLQTYEQYF. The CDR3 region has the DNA TGTGCCTGGAGTCTACAGACCTACGAGCAGTACTTC.

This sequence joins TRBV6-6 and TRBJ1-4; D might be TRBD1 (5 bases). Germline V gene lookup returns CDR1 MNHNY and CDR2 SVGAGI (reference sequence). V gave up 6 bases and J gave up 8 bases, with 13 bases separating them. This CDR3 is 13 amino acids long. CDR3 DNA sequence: TGTGCCAGCAGGGGACCTGAGAGCGAAAAACTGTTTTTT. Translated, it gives CASRGPESEKLFF.

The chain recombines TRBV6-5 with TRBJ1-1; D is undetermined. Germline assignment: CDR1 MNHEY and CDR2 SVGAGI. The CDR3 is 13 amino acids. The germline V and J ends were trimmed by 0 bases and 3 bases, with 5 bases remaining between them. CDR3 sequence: CASSYSADTEAFF. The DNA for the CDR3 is TGTGCCAGCAGTTACTCAGCGGACACTGAAGCTTTCTTT.

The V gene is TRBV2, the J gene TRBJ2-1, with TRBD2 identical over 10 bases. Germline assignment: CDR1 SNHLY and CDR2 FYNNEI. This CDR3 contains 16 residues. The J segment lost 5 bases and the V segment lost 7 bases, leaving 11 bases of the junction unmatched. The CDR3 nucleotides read TGTGCCAGCACCTTCCCACTAGCGGGGACTGACAATGAGCAGTTCTTC. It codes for CASTFPLAGTDNEQFF.

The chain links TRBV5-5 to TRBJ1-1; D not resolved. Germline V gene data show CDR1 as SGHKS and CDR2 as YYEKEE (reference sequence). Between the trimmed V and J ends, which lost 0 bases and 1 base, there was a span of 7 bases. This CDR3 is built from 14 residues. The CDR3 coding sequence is TGTGCCAGCAGCTTGGCCCGGGGGAACACTGAAGCTTTCTTT. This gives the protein CASSLARGNTEAFF. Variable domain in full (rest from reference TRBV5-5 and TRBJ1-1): DAGVTQSPTHLIKTRGQQVTLRCSPISGHKSVSWYQQVLGQGPQFIFQYYEKEERGRGNFPDRFSARQFPNYSSELNVNALLLGDSALYLCASSLARGNTEAFFGQGTRLTVV.

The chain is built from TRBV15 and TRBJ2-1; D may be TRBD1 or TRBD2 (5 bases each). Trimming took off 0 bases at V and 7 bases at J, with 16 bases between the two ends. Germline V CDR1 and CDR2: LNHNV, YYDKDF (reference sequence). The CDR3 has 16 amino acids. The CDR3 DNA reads TGTGCCACCAGCAGAGATCTGGGGGTAGGCCGGAATGAGCAGTTCTTC. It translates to CATSRDLGVGRNEQFF.

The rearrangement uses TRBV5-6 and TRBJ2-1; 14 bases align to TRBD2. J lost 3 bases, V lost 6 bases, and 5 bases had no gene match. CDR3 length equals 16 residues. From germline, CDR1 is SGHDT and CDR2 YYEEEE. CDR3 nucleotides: TGTGCCAGCACCTCCGGACTAGCGGGAGGCTACAATGAGCAGTTCTTC. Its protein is CASTSGLAGGYNEQFF.

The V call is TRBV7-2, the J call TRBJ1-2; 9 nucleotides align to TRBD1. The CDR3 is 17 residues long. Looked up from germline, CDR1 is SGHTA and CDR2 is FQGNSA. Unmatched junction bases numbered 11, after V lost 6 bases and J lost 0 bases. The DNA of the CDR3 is TGTGCCAGCAGGCTGACAGGGGGGTTCGCAGCTAACTATGGCTACACCTTC. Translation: CASRLTGGFAANYGYTF.

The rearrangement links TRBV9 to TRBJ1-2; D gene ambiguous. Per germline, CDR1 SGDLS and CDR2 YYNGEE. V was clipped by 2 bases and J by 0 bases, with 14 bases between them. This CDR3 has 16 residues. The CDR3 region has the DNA TGTGCCAGCAGCGTGCGAGCCCTGGGCCCTAACTATGGCTACACCTTC. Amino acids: CASSVRALGPNYGYTF.

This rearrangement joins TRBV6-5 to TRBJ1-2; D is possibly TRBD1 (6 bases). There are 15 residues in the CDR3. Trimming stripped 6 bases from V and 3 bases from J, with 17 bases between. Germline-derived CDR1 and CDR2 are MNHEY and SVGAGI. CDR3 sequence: CASSRSQGAHYGYTF. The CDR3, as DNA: TGTGCCAGCAGCAGATCACAGGGAGCGCACTATGGCTACACCTTC.

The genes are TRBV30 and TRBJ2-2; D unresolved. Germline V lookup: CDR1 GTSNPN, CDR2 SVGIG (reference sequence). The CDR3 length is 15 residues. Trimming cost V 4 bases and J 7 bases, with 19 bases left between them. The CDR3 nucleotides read TGTGCCTGGATCCCTCGGAGCAGCCCCTACGGGGAGCTGTTTTTT. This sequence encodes CAWIPRSSPYGELFF.

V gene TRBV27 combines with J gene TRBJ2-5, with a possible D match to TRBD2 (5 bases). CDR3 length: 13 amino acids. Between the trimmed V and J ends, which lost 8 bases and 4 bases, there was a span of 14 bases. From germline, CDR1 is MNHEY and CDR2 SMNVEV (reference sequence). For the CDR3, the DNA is TGTGCCAGCCACTCAACGGGGTCAGAGACCCAGTACTTC. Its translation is CASHSTGSETQYF.

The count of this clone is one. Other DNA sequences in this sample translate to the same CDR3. The CDR3 loop reads CASSPGTGELFF. CDR3 in DNA: TGTGCCAGTTCCCCGGGGACCGGGGAGCTGTTTTTT. The chain is built from TRBV19 and TRBJ2-2, with D possibly matching TRBD2 (5 bases). There are 12 residues in the CDR3. CDR1 is LNHDA and CDR2 is SQIVND in the germline V gene (reference sequence). Between the trimmed V and J ends, which lost 8 bases and 5 bases, there was a span of 9 bases.

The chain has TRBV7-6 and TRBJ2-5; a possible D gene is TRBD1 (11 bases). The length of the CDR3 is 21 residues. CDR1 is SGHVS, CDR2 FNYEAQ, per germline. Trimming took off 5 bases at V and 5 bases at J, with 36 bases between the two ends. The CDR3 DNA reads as TGTGCCAGCAGCCAATCGCCCGGGACAGGGGGACTAGCGAAACCCCGGGAGACCCAGTACTTC. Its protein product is CASSQSPGTGGLAKPRETQYF.

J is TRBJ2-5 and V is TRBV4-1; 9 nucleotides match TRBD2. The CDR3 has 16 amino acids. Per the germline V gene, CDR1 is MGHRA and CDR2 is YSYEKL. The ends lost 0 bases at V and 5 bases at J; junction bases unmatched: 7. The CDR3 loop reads CASSQDGRGGGETQYF. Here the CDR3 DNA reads TGCGCCAGCAGCCAAGATGGGCGGGGGGGCGGCGAGACCCAGTACTTC.

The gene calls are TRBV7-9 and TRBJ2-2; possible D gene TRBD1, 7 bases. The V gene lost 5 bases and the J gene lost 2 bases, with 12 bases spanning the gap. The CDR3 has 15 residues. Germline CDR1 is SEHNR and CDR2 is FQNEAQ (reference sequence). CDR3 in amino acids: CASSRGTANTGELFF. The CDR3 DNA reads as TGTGCCAGCAGCCGGGGGACAGCAAACACCGGGGAGCTGTTTTTT.

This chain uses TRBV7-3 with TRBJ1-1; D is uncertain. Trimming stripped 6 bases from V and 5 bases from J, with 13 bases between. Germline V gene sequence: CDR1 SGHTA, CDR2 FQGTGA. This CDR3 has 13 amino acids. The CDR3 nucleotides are TGTGCCAGCAGGCTCATGGAAGGTACTGAAGCTTTCTTT. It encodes CASRLMEGTEAFF.

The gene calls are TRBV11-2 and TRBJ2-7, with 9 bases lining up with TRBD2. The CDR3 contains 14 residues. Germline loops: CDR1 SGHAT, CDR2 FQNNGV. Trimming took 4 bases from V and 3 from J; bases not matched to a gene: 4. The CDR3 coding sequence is TGTGCCAGCAGCTCGATGACTAGCGGCTACGAGCAGTACTTC. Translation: CASSSMTSGYEQYF.

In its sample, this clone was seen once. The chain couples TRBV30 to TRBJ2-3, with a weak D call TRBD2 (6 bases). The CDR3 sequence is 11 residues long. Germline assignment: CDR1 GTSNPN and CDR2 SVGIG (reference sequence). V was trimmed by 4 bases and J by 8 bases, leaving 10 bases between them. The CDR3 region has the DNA TGTGCCTGGAATCAGGAGGGTACGCAGTATTTT. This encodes CAWNQEGTQYF.